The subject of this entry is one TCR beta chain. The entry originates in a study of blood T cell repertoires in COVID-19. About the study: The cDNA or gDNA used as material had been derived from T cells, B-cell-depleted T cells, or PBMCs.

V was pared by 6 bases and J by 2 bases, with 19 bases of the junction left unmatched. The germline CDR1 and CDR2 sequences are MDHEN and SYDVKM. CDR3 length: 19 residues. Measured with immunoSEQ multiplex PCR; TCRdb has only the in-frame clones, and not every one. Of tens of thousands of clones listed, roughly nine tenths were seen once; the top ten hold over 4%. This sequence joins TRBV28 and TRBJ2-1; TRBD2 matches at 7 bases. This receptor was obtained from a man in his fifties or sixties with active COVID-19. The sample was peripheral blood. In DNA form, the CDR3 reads TGTGCCAGCAGCCGCACGGTAGGGGTTGCGGGAGCCCCCTACAATGAGCAGTTCTTC. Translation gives CASSRTVGVAGAPYNEQFF.